One and the same sample provided the 20 T cell receptor beta chains below, sequenced in a study of early T cells in non-severe SARS-CoV-2 infection. TCRdb independently ran MiXCR on the 5' RACE reads; one entry per CDR3 protein. The sample records roughly 28,000 distinct CDR3 sequences, around 4% being singletons. The sample consisted of whole blood. These receptors originate from an adult who was a healthcare worker with PCR-confirmed SARS-CoV-2 infection or an uninfected control (not recorded which).

The table lists this clonotype with many counts. The V call is TRBV28, the J call TRBJ1-6; 8 nucleotides agree with TRBD1. J was trimmed by 5 bases and V by 10 bases; bases with no gene match: 1. This CDR3 has 12 amino acids. Per the germline V gene, CDR1 is MDHEN and CDR2 is SYDVKM. CDR3 DNA sequence: TGTGCCACAGGGGGCAATAATTCACCCCTCCACTTT. Its protein is CATGGNNSPLHF. The full variable domain, in which reference TRBV28 and TRBJ1-6 provide the parts outside the CDR3, is DVKVTQSSRYLVKRTGEKVFLECVQDMDHENMFWYRQDPGLGLRLIYFSYDVKMKEKGDIPEGYSVSREKKERFSLILESASTNQTSMYLCATGGNNSPLHFGNGTRLTVT.

This clonotype was picked up a small number of times. The V call is TRBV29-1, the J call TRBJ2-1; 9 bases are shared with TRBD1. This CDR3 contains 15 residues. J was trimmed by 8 bases and V by 7 bases; bases with no gene match: 15. Germline CDR1 SQVTM, CDR2 ANQGSEA. CDR3 DNA: TGCAGCGCCTCAACAAATCCACAGGGGGCGTATGAGCAGTTCTTC. It is translated as CSASTNPQGAYEQFF.

This clonotype was detected ten times or more. The V gene is TRBV3-1, the J gene TRBJ2-1; no firm D call. This CDR3 contains 14 residues. Germline V gene data show CDR1 as LGHDT and CDR2 as YNNKEL (reference sequence). V was clipped by 8 bases and J by 8 bases, with 19 bases between them. This CDR3 is CASSPGLGVHEQFF. Written as DNA, the CDR3 is TGTGCCAGCTCCCCGGGCCTCGGCGTGCATGAGCAGTTCTTC.

At least ten counts were recorded for this clonotype. The J gene is TRBJ2-7, the V gene TRBV7-6, with D possibly being TRBD1 (6 bases). V lost 5 bases and J 2 bases, leaving 16 bases between the germline ends. The CDR3 contains 15 residues. CDR1 and CDR2 (germline): SGHVS, FNYEAQ. The CDR3 region is CASSPGAGAPYEQYF. The CDR3 nucleotides are TGTGCCAGCAGCCCAGGGGCGGGTGCCCCCTACGAGCAGTACTTC.

This clonotype was observed at least ten times. This chain uses TRBV7-8 with TRBJ2-3; 14 positions match TRBD2. Trimming removed 1 base from V and 4 bases from J; junction bases left unmatched: 7. CDR1 SGHVS and CDR2 FQNEAQ come from the germline V gene. This CDR3 region has 18 residues. Here the CDR3 DNA reads TGTGCCAGCAGCTTAGGACTAGCGGGGGGGAGAACGGCAGATACGCAGTATTTT. Its translation is CASSLGLAGGRTADTQYF.

By sample share, this clonotype is medium-sized. The chain employs TRBV25-1 and TRBJ2-7, with D possibly being TRBD1 (5 bases). Germline V gene lookup returns CDR1 MGHDK and CDR2 SYGVNS. This CDR3 has 11 residues. The V end lost 8 bases, the J end lost 4 bases, and 9 bases lay between the germline ends. The CDR3 nucleotides read TGTGCCAGCGGAAGGGGTTACGAGCAGTACTTC. Its protein is CASGRGYEQYF.

Many counts were recorded for this clonotype. The J gene is TRBJ2-1, the V gene TRBV6-1; TRBD1 matches 9 bases. The CDR3 runs 20 residues. Trimming took 3 bases from V and 3 from J; bases not matched to a gene: 18. The germline V gene has CDR1 MNHNS and CDR2 SASEGT. The CDR3 loop is CASSEKGGVFGTGIYNEQFF. In DNA form, the CDR3 reads TGTGCCAGCAGTGAGAAAGGGGGTGTCTTCGGGACAGGGATCTACAATGAGCAGTTCTTC.

This clonotype was observed at least ten times. The chain combines TRBV5-1 with TRBJ2-3, with a possible D match to TRBD2 (5 bases). The V end was cut by 3 bases, the J end by 0 bases, with 8 bases between. This CDR3 is 14 amino acids long. In germline, CDR1 is SGHRS, CDR2 YFSETQ. CDR3 in DNA: TGCGCCAGCAGCTCGGAGGCTAGCACAGATACGCAGTATTTT. This translates into CASSSEASTDTQYF.

This clonotype occurred many times. The J gene is TRBJ1-2, the V gene TRBV12-3 or TRBV12-4; D may be TRBD1 (5 bases). V lost 5 bases and J lost 13, with 17 bases in between. The CDR3 is 12 amino acids. The CDR3 bases are TGTGCCAGCAGTGCGGGACTCCCGATGGGCACCTTC. This encodes CASSAGLPMGTF.

This clonotype was counted a few times. V and J are TRBV20-1 and TRBJ2-3; D might be TRBD2 (5 bases). The CDR3 is 13 residues long. Per germline, CDR1 DFQATT and CDR2 SNEGSKA (reference sequence). V lost 5 bases and J 4 bases, leaving 13 bases between the germline ends. DNA for the CDR3: TGCAGTGCTCAGAAGATGGGAGCAGATACGCAGTATTTT. Translation: CSAQKMGADTQYF.

The rearrangement uses TRBV20-1 and TRBJ2-7; the D gene is possibly TRBD2 (6 bases). In germline, CDR1 is DFQATT, CDR2 SNEGSKA (reference sequence). This CDR3 spans 15 amino acids. Between the trimmed V and J ends, which lost 3 bases and 0 bases, there was a span of 15 bases. The CDR3 here is CSASGGPQTSYEQYF. The CDR3 DNA sequence: TGCAGTGCTAGCGGGGGACCGCAGACCTCCTACGAGCAGTACTTC.

In this sample, this clonotype turned up many times. The chain combines TRBV6-6 with TRBJ2-5, with D maybe TRBD2 (6 bases). The germline CDR1 and CDR2 sequences are MNHNY and SVGAGI (reference sequence). The V end lost 0 bases, the J end lost 4 bases, and 12 bases lay between the germline ends. The CDR3 is 15 residues long. Here the CDR3 reads CASSYSSLARETQYF. CDR3 nucleotides: TGTGCCAGCAGTTACTCCTCGCTAGCGAGAGAGACCCAGTACTTC.

This clonotype has just a few counts. This chain joins TRBV6-6 and TRBJ2-5; TRBD2 matches at 10 bases. CDR3 length: 14 amino acids. V was pared by 5 bases and J by 4 bases, with 4 bases of the junction left unmatched. Germline V CDR1 and CDR2: MNHNY, SVGAGI (reference sequence). In nucleotides, the CDR3 is TGTGCCAGCAGTCTAGCGGGAGCCCCAGAGACCCAGTACTTC. The encoded protein is CASSLAGAPETQYF.

This clonotype has ten or more counts. The chain employs TRBV2 and TRBJ1-1, with D perhaps matching TRBD1 (6 bases). CDR3 length equals 15 residues. Trimming cost V 6 bases and J 1 base, with 15 bases left between them. Germline values: CDR1 SNHLY, CDR2 FYNNEI. In nucleotides, the CDR3 is TGTGCCAGCAGAATCGGTCTGGACAGGAACACTGAAGCTTTCTTT. As protein: CASRIGLDRNTEAFF.

J is TRBJ1-5 and V is TRBV28; D not resolved. Looked up from germline, CDR1 is MDHEN and CDR2 is SYDVKM. There are 13 residues in the CDR3. V was shortened by 7 bases and J by 3 bases, with 10 bases between the two germline ends. In DNA, the CDR3 is TGTGCCAGCACCTTTGGCCCCAATCAGCCCCAGCATTTT. This gives the protein CASTFGPNQPQHF.

The V call is TRBV6-1, the J call TRBJ2-2, with D hard to call. The CDR3 spans 16 residues. The V gene's germline CDR1 is MNHNS and CDR2 SASEGT. Trimming left V 7 bases short and J 0 bases short, with 15 bases between. Written as DNA, the CDR3 is TGTGCCAGCATTTACAATTACAACTCGAACACCGGGGAGCTGTTTTTT. Translated: CASIYNYNSNTGELFF.

This clonotype was seen at least ten times. The chain has TRBV18 and TRBJ2-7; D uncertain. The germline CDR1 and CDR2 sequences are KGHSH and LQKENI. The length of the CDR3 is 13 residues. Trimming stripped 2 bases from V and 2 bases from J, with 7 bases between. As DNA, the CDR3 is TGTGCCAGCTCACCATTGGCAACCTACGAGCAGTACTTC. Translated, it gives CASSPLATYEQYF.

This clonotype was counted ten times or more. The chain joins TRBV4-1 to TRBJ2-1, with 7 bases that match TRBD2. The ends lost 0 bases at V and 4 bases at J; junction bases unmatched: 15. Germline lookup yields CDR1 MGHRA and CDR2 YSYEKL. The CDR3 length is 19 residues. The chain's CDR3 is CASSQEGRRSAGVYNEQFF. The DNA for the CDR3 is TGCGCCAGCAGCCAAGAAGGTCGCCGTTCGGCGGGGGTTTACAATGAGCAGTTCTTC.

The chain joins TRBV12-3 or TRBV12-4 to TRBJ2-3, with D possibly matching TRBD2 (6 bases). Trimming took 8 bases from V and 6 from J, leaving 18 bases between them. This CDR3 region has 14 residues. The CDR3 loop reads CASARELAADTQYF. The CDR3 DNA reads as TGTGCCAGCGCTAGGGAACTAGCAGCGGATACGCAGTATTTT.

The table lists this clonotype with many counts. The chain recombines TRBV5-6 with TRBJ1-1, with 9 bases fitting TRBD1. Germline values: CDR1 SGHDT, CDR2 YYEEEE. The CDR3 is 16 amino acids. Unmatched junction bases numbered 6, after V lost 0 bases and J lost 3 bases. The CDR3, as DNA: TGTGCCAGCAGCTTGGCACAGGGGGCGAGGGACACTGAAGCTTTCTTT. Its translation: CASSLAQGARDTEAFF.